Following are 10 T cell receptor beta chains from one sample sequenced in a study of blood T cell repertoires in COVID-19. Sequenced by immunoSEQ multiplex PCR; TCRdb stores in-frame clones only, minus some. The sample lists over 200,000 clones; roughly 76% were seen once. The source material was peripheral blood. The receptors were sampled from a human donor in a cohort sampled during active COVID-19.

Comment on this clone: At one of its ends the junction is not consistent with the germline gene, which may arise from a read error. In DNA form, the CDR3 reads TGTGCCAGCACCCAAAGGGGGACTAGCGTAATCGGTACGCAGTATTTT. It encodes CASTQRGTSVIGTQYF. The chain has TRBV3-1 (or the pseudogene TRBV3-2) and TRBJ2-3, with TRBD2 matching 10 bases. Germline CDR1 LGHDT, CDR2 YNNKEL (reference sequence). This CDR3 is built from 16 residues.

V and J are TRBV9 and TRBJ2-7, with 13 bases lining up with TRBD2. CDR3 length: 16 residues. Germline V gene sequence: CDR1 SGDLS, CDR2 YYNGEE. V trimming: 4 bases; J trimming: 4 bases; junction bases outside the gene matches: 8. The CDR3 DNA is TGTGCCAGCAGCTCGGGGACTAGCGGGAAATTGTACGAGCAGTACTTC. Its translation: CASSSGTSGKLYEQYF.

This clone was seen a single time. The chain uses TRBV2 and TRBJ1-5; D remains unclear. CDR1 is SNHLY, CDR2 FYNNEI, per germline. The CDR3 consists of 18 residues. Trimming shortened V by 2 bases and J by 2 bases, and 19 bases separated the two germline ends. DNA for the CDR3: TGTGCCAGCAGTGAAATATCCCCCTTTTGGGGAGGCAATCAGCCCCAGCATTTT. Residues: CASSEISPFWGGNQPQHF.

V and J are TRBV9 and TRBJ2-2; D might be TRBD2 (6 bases). V lost 4 bases and J lost 5, with 21 bases in between. CDR3 size: 17 residues. Germline V gene sequence: CDR1 SGDLS, CDR2 YYNGEE. CDR3 nucleotides: TGTGCCAGCAGCCCCTGGACCCCCGCGCGGGAAACCGGGGAGCTGTTTTTT. Translating gives CASSPWTPARETGELFF.

The chain carries TRBV18 and TRBJ2-2; 9 bases agree with TRBD2. With 4 bases clipped from V and 5 bases from J, the junction kept 8 bases outside the gene matches. CDR3 length: 16 residues. In germline, CDR1 is KGHSH, CDR2 LQKENI. The CDR3 DNA reads TGTGCCAGCTCACGGTCCGGGACTAGCAGAACCGGGGAGCTGTTTTTT. Translated: CASSRSGTSRTGELFF. Full variable domain (rest looked up from reference TRBV18 and TRBJ2-2): NAGVMQNPRHLVRRRGQEARLRCSPMKGHSHVYWYRQLPEEGLKFMVYLQKENIIDESGMPKERFSAEFPKEGPSILRIQQVVRGDSAAYFCASSRSGTSRTGELFFGEGSRLTVL.

This clone came up a few times. The chain is built from TRBV24-1 and TRBJ1-2; a possible D gene is TRBD1 (6 bases). Between the trimmed V and J ends, which lost 5 bases and 8 bases, there was a span of 11 bases. Per germline, CDR1 KGHDR and CDR2 SFDVKD. This CDR3 comprises 12 residues. In DNA, the CDR3 is TGTGCCACCAGTGGAAACAGGGTCGGCTACACCTTC. This sequence encodes CATSGNRVGYTF.

The chain recombines TRBV5-1 with TRBJ1-4; D unclear. Trimming pared 7 bases from V and 5 bases from J, leaving 21 bases between. CDR1 is SGHRS and CDR2 is YFSETQ in the germline V gene. The CDR3 extends over 16 amino acids. CDR3 amino acids: CASSLGPGGGNEKLFF. The CDR3 DNA sequence: TGCGCCAGCTCCCTTGGCCCCGGTGGAGGAAATGAAAAACTGTTTTTT.

The chain employs TRBV27 and TRBJ1-2; a weak D match, TRBD1 (6 bases). CDR1 is MNHEY and CDR2 is SMNVEV in the germline V gene (reference sequence). The ends were cut back, 5 bases at V and 6 bases at J, with 13 bases in the middle. This CDR3 spans 13 amino acids. CDR3 DNA: TGTGCCAGCAGTAAGGGACACGGCCATGGCTACACCTTC. It encodes CASSKGHGHGYTF.

The rearrangement joins TRBV20-1 to TRBJ2-1; 8 bases agree with TRBD2. With 3 bases clipped from V and 5 bases from J, the junction kept 9 bases outside the gene matches. The CDR3 length is 15 residues. Germline loops: CDR1 DFQATT, CDR2 SNEGSKA (reference sequence). For the CDR3, the DNA is TGCAGTGCTAGTCATGCGGGAGGATTCAACAATGAGCAGTTCTTC. This translates into CSASHAGGFNNEQFF.

The chain combines TRBV2 with TRBJ1-1, with D possibly being TRBD1 (6 bases). Germline loops: CDR1 SNHLY, CDR2 FYNNEI. The V gene lost 6 bases and the J gene lost 0 bases, with 11 bases spanning the gap. This CDR3 has 14 amino acids. The CDR3 spells CASSWTDMNTEAFF. The CDR3 nucleotides read TGTGCCAGCAGCTGGACAGATATGAACACTGAAGCTTTCTTT.